This T cell receptor (beta chain) stems from a study of Tregs in tolerant kidney transplant recipients. Broader study findings: Findings come from small patient numbers and require larger validation. No direct test of biological reproducibility was done here.

The table came from immunoSEQ multiplex PCR; TCRdb's copy has only in-frame clones and leaves some out. The sample consists of 200,000 to 300,000 clones, roughly 84% of them appearing once. Unstimulated Tregs (CD4+CD25+CD127-) and CD4+CD25- non-Tregs were sorted from PBMCs. A note on this clone: The antigen is undetermined.

The germline V gene encodes CDR1 SGDLS and CDR2 YYNGEE. The CDR3 has 17 residues. Losses at the gene ends were 0 bases for V and 2 bases for J; bases not matched to a gene: 4. This TCR was recovered from a human donor in good health. The rearrangement joins TRBV9 to TRBJ1-3, with 11 bases aligning to TRBD1. The sequencing input was CD4+ T cells from blood. The CDR3 here is CASSVVPGQGAGNTIYF. In nucleotides, the CDR3 is TGTGCCAGCAGCGTAGTCCCGGGACAGGGGGCTGGAAACACCATATATTTT.